This T cell receptor (beta chain) was captured by sequencing in a study of graft-versus-host responses after intestinal transplantation. Clones were sequenced by immunoSEQ multiplex PCR, and TCRdb holds only the in-frame ones, with some missing. This sample has about 100,000 clones, with roughly nine tenths found just once. Study-level results: The recipient marrow held GvH clones, and some of them showed up first in ileum or blood. Peak GvH clone levels in circulation were associated with early post-transplant HvG declines.

Per the germline V gene, CDR1 is SGHRS and CDR2 is YFSETQ. The CDR3 totals 15 residues. Unmatched junction bases numbered 4, after V lost 1 base and J lost 3 bases. Of note for this clone: Antigen: not known.

The sequences come from unstimulated CD4+ T cells sorted from spleen or lymph node cells, collected before transplant. The V and J genes are TRBV5-1 and TRBJ2-3; 8 bases match TRBD1. The TCR originated in a human donor who was the organ donor for an intestinal transplant. The CDR3 here is CASSLQGAQTDTQYF. The CDR3 DNA is TGCGCCAGCAGCTTGCAGGGGGCGCAGACAGATACGCAGTATTTT.